The 30 T cell receptor beta chains listed next were all sequenced from one sample in a study of blood T cell repertoires in COVID-19. Profiled with immunoSEQ multiplex PCR; TCRdb holds only in-frame clones, not every one. The sample shows 110,000 to 150,000 clones, about 80% of them seen only once. The specimen sequenced was peripheral blood. The receptors originated from a man aged 70-80 years who had recovered from COVID-19.

The chain links TRBV6-5 to TRBJ1-2; the D is unclear. The V gene's germline CDR1 is MNHEY and CDR2 SVGAGI. The CDR3 spans 13 residues. V gave up 0 bases and J gave up 7 bases, with 9 bases separating them. This CDR3 reads CASSYSSEGGYTF. CDR3 in DNA: TGTGCCAGCAGTTACTCCTCGGAGGGTGGCTACACCTTC.

The chain has TRBV5-1 and TRBJ1-3; possible D gene TRBD1, 6 bases. CDR3 length equals 17 residues. With 4 bases removed from V and 0 bases from J, the gap between germline ends came to 17 bases. CDR1 is SGHRS and CDR2 is YFSETQ in the germline V gene. CDR3 nucleotides: TGCGCCAGCAGCCGGGGGGGGCAGACCAGCTCTGGAAACACCATATATTTT. Its translation: CASSRGGQTSSGNTIYF.

The gene calls are TRBV12-5 and TRBJ2-1; 7 bases are shared with TRBD2. V shed 0 bases, J shed 6 bases, and the junction held 5 bases outside the gene matches. Germline CDR1 reads LGHNT; CDR2 reads FRNRAP. The CDR3 loop spans 15 amino acids. For the CDR3, the DNA is TGTGCTAGTGGTTTGGTAGGTAGGGAGGGCAATGAGCAGTTCTTC. Translating gives CASGLVGREGNEQFF.

The chain links TRBV5-1 to TRBJ2-2; TRBD1 is a possible D gene (8 bases). V lost 2 bases to trimming and J lost 5 bases, with 13 bases between them. Germline V CDR1 and CDR2: SGHRS, YFSETQ. The CDR3 extends over 15 amino acids. CDR3 region: CASSFTGGGTGELFF. The CDR3 DNA sequence: TGCGCCAGCAGCTTCACAGGGGGAGGGACCGGGGAGCTGTTTTTT. Looking up the rest from reference TRBV5-1 and TRBJ2-2 gives the full variable domain: KAGVTQTPRYLIKTRGQQVTLSCSPISGHRSVSWYQQTPGQGLQFLFEYFSETQRNKGNFPGRFSGRQFSNSRSEMNVSTLELGDSALYLCASSFTGGGTGELFFGEGSRLTVL.

V usage is TRBV11-2 and J usage is TRBJ2-7; a weak D match, TRBD2 (6 bases). CDR1 SGHAT and CDR2 FQNNGV come from the germline V gene. V was shortened by 5 bases and J by 1 base, with 15 bases between the two germline ends. The CDR3 has 15 amino acids. For the CDR3, the DNA is TGTGCCAGCAGCCCCTACCTTAGCGGATCCTACGAGCAGTACTTC. Translating it yields CASSPYLSGSYEQYF.

In this sample, this clone turned up once. V and J are TRBV5-1 and TRBJ2-7; 7 nucleotides match TRBD1. The CDR3 length is 13 residues. V shed 2 bases, J shed 5 bases, and the junction held 4 bases outside the gene matches. CDR1 and CDR2 from the germline V gene are SGHRS and YFSETQ. The CDR3 loop is CASSFARGNEQYF. The CDR3 nucleotides are TGCGCCAGCAGCTTTGCCAGGGGGAACGAGCAGTACTTC.

V usage is TRBV5-4 and J usage is TRBJ2-1; 9 positions agree with TRBD2. This CDR3 is built from 15 residues. Germline CDR1 is SGHNT and CDR2 is YYREEE (reference sequence). The trim removed 9 bases at V and 7 bases at J, leaving 14 bases unmatched. The CDR3 loop is CATRPGASGENEQFF. DNA of the CDR3: TGTGCCACCCGACCGGGGGCTAGCGGGGAGAATGAGCAGTTCTTC.

Points on this clone: The junction does not match germline at one end; this may be a read error. J is TRBJ2-2 and V is TRBV6-6; 8 bases line up with TRBD1. CDR3 length equals 19 residues. The germline V gene has CDR1 MNHNY and CDR2 SVGAGI (reference sequence). Here the CDR3 reads CASSYYWIGQGYTAGELFF. CDR3 sequence (DNA): TGTGCCAGCAGCTACTACTGGATCGGACAGGGATATACGGCCGGGGAGCTGTTTTTT.

The DNA for the CDR3 is TGTGCCAGCGTTTTGGGGGGGGCAAACTATGGCTACACCTTC. This gives the protein CASVLGGANYGYTF. V and J are TRBV6-6 and TRBJ1-2; D may be TRBD1 (6 bases). V gave up 8 bases and J gave up 2 bases, with 15 bases separating them. The CDR3 consists of 14 residues. CDR1 and CDR2 (germline): MNHNY, SVGAGI (reference sequence).

J is TRBJ2-7 and V is TRBV6-5, with a tentative D call TRBD1 (6 bases). This CDR3 contains 14 residues. Looked up from germline, CDR1 is MNHEY and CDR2 is SVGAGI. V was clipped by 2 bases and J by 7 bases, with 15 bases between them. The CDR3 bases are TGTGCCAGCAGTTACGACAGGCCCGCGGGTGAGCAGTACTTC. Protein sequence: CASSYDRPAGEQYF.

This clone has a handful of counts. The chain carries TRBV29-1 and TRBJ2-7; D remains ambiguous. CDR3 length: 15 amino acids. CDR1 is SQVTM, CDR2 ANQGSEA, per germline. Trimming left V 4 bases short and J 0 bases short, with 16 bases between. The CDR3 is CSVGRFTPNSYEQYF. Here the CDR3 DNA reads TGCAGCGTTGGGAGATTCACGCCAAACTCCTACGAGCAGTACTTC.

The rearrangement links TRBV30 to TRBJ1-5, with TRBD1 matching over 7 bases. This CDR3 contains 14 residues. Looked up from germline, CDR1 is GTSNPN and CDR2 is SVGIG (reference sequence). With V trimmed by 5 bases and J by 3 bases, 7 bases remained unmatched. CDR3 protein: CAWGRDRTNQPQHF. The CDR3 coding sequence is TGTGCCTGGGGGAGGGACAGAACCAATCAGCCCCAGCATTTT. The full variable domain, its missing parts supplied by reference TRBV30 and TRBJ1-5, is SQTIHQWPATLVQPVGSPLSLECTVEGTSNPNLYWYRQAAGRGLQLLFYSVGIGQISSEVPQNLSASRPQDRQFILSSKKLLLSDSGFYLCAWGRDRTNQPQHFGDGTRLSIL.

This chain links TRBV29-1 with TRBJ2-1; 13 bases agree with TRBD2. Germline CDR1 SQVTM, CDR2 ANQGSEA. CDR3 length: 13 amino acids. V lost 6 bases, J lost 5 bases, and 1 base stayed unmatched. CDR3 residues: CSVGLAGDNEQFF. The CDR3 DNA reads as TGCAGCGTCGGACTAGCGGGGGACAATGAGCAGTTCTTC.

The chain joins TRBV10-3 to TRBJ2-5, with TRBD2 as a possible D gene (5 bases). Germline-derived CDR1 and CDR2 are ENHRY and SYGVKD. This CDR3 is built from 14 residues. Deletions cut 3 bases from V and 3 bases from J, with 11 bases between. DNA of the CDR3: TGTGCCATCAGTGATGTGGGAGTAGAAGAGACCCAGTACTTC. As protein: CAISDVGVEETQYF.

The chain has TRBV5-1 and TRBJ1-2, with 11 positions matching TRBD1. In germline, CDR1 is SGHRS, CDR2 YFSETQ. The junction had 8 bases not matched to a gene; V was cut back by 4 bases and J by 6 bases. CDR3 length equals 15 residues. CDR3 in amino acids: CASSPGQGAVDGYTF. The CDR3 DNA reads TGCGCCAGCAGCCCAGGACAGGGGGCTGTGGATGGCTACACCTTC. Complete variable domain (other parts from reference TRBV5-1 and TRBJ1-2): KAGVTQTPRYLIKTRGQQVTLSCSPISGHRSVSWYQQTPGQGLQFLFEYFSETQRNKGNFPGRFSGRQFSNSRSEMNVSTLELGDSALYLCASSPGQGAVDGYTFGSGTRLTVV.

In the case of this clone: This same CDR3 is encoded by further DNA sequences in the sample. The gene calls are TRBV5-1 and TRBJ2-7, with D perhaps matching TRBD2 (5 bases). CDR3 size: 13 residues. V lost 0 bases to trimming and J lost 4 bases, with 8 bases between them. Germline CDR1 reads SGHRS; CDR2 reads YFSETQ. This chain's CDR3 is CASSLAGEYEQYF. CDR3 bases: TGCGCCAGCAGCTTGGCCGGGGAATACGAGCAGTACTTC.

The chain recombines TRBV25-1 with TRBJ2-7; 7 nucleotides agree with TRBD2. The CDR3 has 16 residues. Germline CDR1 reads MGHDK; CDR2 reads SYGVNS. V lost 1 base and J lost 3; bases outside the gene matches: 9. CDR3 sequence (DNA): TGTGCCAGCAGTGAATCCGGCGGAGGGAGGGGCTACGAGCAGTACTTC. It codes for CASSESGGGRGYEQYF.

There are a few counts of this clone. The rearrangement joins TRBV21-1 to TRBJ1-6. TRBV21-1 is assigned pseudogene status. The CDR3 consists of 13 residues. In DNA, the CDR3 is TGTGCCAGCAGCAAAGTTCCGCGTTCACCCCTCCACTTT. Its protein product is CASSKVPRSPLHF.

The count of this clone is one. The rearrangement joins TRBV24-1 to TRBJ2-3, with 8 bases fitting TRBD2. The germline V gene has CDR1 KGHDR and CDR2 SFDVKD. V was pared by 0 bases and J by 5 bases, with 3 bases of the junction left unmatched. The CDR3 length is 15 residues. The CDR3 nucleotides are TGTGCCACCAGTGATTTGCGGGAGGGGCGAGATACGCAGTATTTT. This encodes CATSDLREGRDTQYF.

The V call is TRBV19, the J call TRBJ2-2, with 8 nucleotides matching TRBD1. Unmatched junction bases numbered 5, after V lost 0 bases and J lost 5 bases. CDR1 LNHDA and CDR2 SQIVND come from the germline V gene (reference sequence). This CDR3 spans 16 amino acids. The CDR3 sequence is CASSIDETGATGELFF. In DNA, the CDR3 is TGTGCCAGTAGTATAGACGAGACAGGGGCGACCGGGGAGCTGTTTTTT.

The gene calls are TRBV4-1 and TRBJ2-3; 10 bases match TRBD1. The CDR3 runs 13 residues. Per germline, CDR1 MGHRA and CDR2 YSYEKL. Trimming at V came to 3 bases and at J to 14 bases, leaving 8 bases not matched to a gene. The CDR3 DNA follows: TGCGCCAGCAGCCACCCGACAGGGGGCTTCCTGTATTTT. Residues: CASSHPTGGFLYF.

The chain is built from TRBV5-1 and TRBJ2-5; 7 bases are shared with TRBD2. The J segment lost 5 bases and the V segment lost 2 bases, leaving 3 bases of the junction unmatched. The CDR3 is 13 amino acids. CDR1 and CDR2 (germline): SGHRS, YFSETQ. The CDR3, as DNA: TGCGCCAGCAGCTTAAGCGGGGTGGAGACCCAGTACTTC. It specifies CASSLSGVETQYF. Supplemented by reference TRBV5-1 and TRBJ2-5, the full variable domain reads KAGVTQTPRYLIKTRGQQVTLSCSPISGHRSVSWYQQTPGQGLQFLFEYFSETQRNKGNFPGRFSGRQFSNSRSEMNVSTLELGDSALYLCASSLSGVETQYFGPGTRLLVL.

This chain connects TRBV28 to TRBJ2-3; maybe TRBD2 (6 bases). There are 14 residues in the CDR3. Germline V gives CDR1 MDHEN, CDR2 SYDVKM. V lost 3 bases and J 4 bases, leaving 11 bases between the germline ends. Here the CDR3 DNA reads TGTGCCAGCAGTTTTGGAGGGGCCGCAGATACGCAGTATTTT. Its protein is CASSFGGAADTQYF.

V gene TRBV12-5 combines with J gene TRBJ2-7; 8 nucleotides agree with TRBD2. Per germline, CDR1 LGHNT and CDR2 FRNRAP. V gave up 2 bases and J gave up 2 bases; unmatched junction bases: 8. This CDR3 is built from 16 residues. CDR3 DNA: TGTGCTAGTGGTTTGCCCTATGGTAGCGGGACCTACGAGCAGTACTTC. It codes for CASGLPYGSGTYEQYF. Combining the CDR3 with reference TRBV12-5 and TRBJ2-7 gives the whole variable domain DARVTQTPRHKVTEMGQEVTMRCQPILGHNTVFWYRQTMMQGLELLAYFRNRAPLDDSGMPKDRFSAEMPDATLATLKIQPSEPRDSAVYFCASGLPYGSGTYEQYFGPGTRLTVT.

The rearrangement links TRBV6-5 to TRBJ1-6; D unclear. V was clipped by 6 bases and J by 7 bases, with 13 bases between them. Germline CDR1 is MNHEY and CDR2 is SVGAGI. The CDR3 contains 14 residues. This CDR3 reads CASSAERPNSPLHF. In DNA form, the CDR3 reads TGTGCCAGCAGCGCGGAACGGCCGAATTCACCCCTCCACTTT.

This chain links TRBV7-2 with TRBJ2-3; perhaps TRBD2 as D (5 bases). The V gene lost 0 bases and the J gene lost 4 bases, with 11 bases spanning the gap. Germline V CDR1 and CDR2: SGHTA, FQGNSA. The CDR3 consists of 15 residues. This CDR3 is CASSLAGVFPDTQYF. CDR3 coding DNA: TGTGCCAGCAGCTTAGCGGGAGTTTTCCCAGATACGCAGTATTTT. The full variable domain, its missing parts supplied by reference TRBV7-2 and TRBJ2-3, is GAGVSQSPSNKVTEKGKDVELRCDPISGHTALYWYRQSLGQGLEFLIYFQGNSAPDKSGLPSDRFSAERTGGSVSTLTIQRTQQEDSAVYLCASSLAGVFPDTQYFGPGTRLTVL.

This chain links TRBV9 with TRBJ1-2; 7 bases align to TRBD1. The trim removed 3 bases at V and 4 bases at J, leaving 15 bases unmatched. The germline V gene has CDR1 SGDLS and CDR2 YYNGEE. This CDR3 has 17 residues. The CDR3 bases are TGTGCCAGCAGCGGCCCTGCGAGGGGGCCGGTTGGCTATGGCTACACCTTC. Translated: CASSGPARGPVGYGYTF.

The CDR3 DNA sequence: TGTGCCAGCAGCTTAGCGGGGACAGGGACTGAAGCTTTCTTT. Residues: CASSLAGTGTEAFF. V and J are TRBV7-8 and TRBJ1-1; the match to TRBD1 covers 9 bases. Germline V gene sequence: CDR1 SGHVS, CDR2 FQNEAQ. This CDR3 is built from 14 residues. The V gene end was trimmed by 0 bases and the J gene end by 5 bases; junction bases not matched to a gene: 1.

The gene calls are TRBV2 and TRBJ2-6, with TRBD1 as a possible D gene (6 bases). The V end was cut by 3 bases, the J end by 0 bases, with 15 bases between. The germline CDR1 and CDR2 sequences are SNHLY and FYNNEI. This CDR3 region has 18 residues. DNA of the CDR3: TGTGCCAGCAGTGACGTTGGCAGGGGTGGCTCTGGGGCCAACGTCCTGACTTTC. This sequence encodes CASSDVGRGGSGANVLTF.

The gene calls are TRBV3-1 (or the pseudogene TRBV3-2) and TRBJ2-7; D ambiguous. The length of the CDR3 is 13 residues. Germline lookup yields CDR1 LGHDT and CDR2 YNNKEL (reference sequence). V was trimmed by 0 bases and J by 3 bases, leaving 6 bases between them. CDR3 in DNA: TGTGCCAGCAGCCAAGAAGCGCTCTACGAGCAGTACTTC. Encoded protein: CASSQEALYEQYF.